This T cell receptor beta chain is from a study of blood T cell repertoires in COVID-19. Overall study context: The samples span acute and convalescent COVID-19 from the United States, Italy and Spain. Sources were T cells, B-cell-depleted T cells, or PBMCs; the material itself was cDNA or gDNA.

The V gene's germline CDR1 is LNHDA and CDR2 SQIVND (reference sequence). CDR3 length equals 16 residues. V was clipped by 3 bases and J by 3 bases; unmatched bases: 3. Methods used by the authors: Quantification of nucleated cells was approximated via reference gene primer amplification. Sequencing was performed with immunoSEQ multiplex PCR; in TCRdb, only in-frame clones are kept and a portion is missing. Clone size and V and J calls were adopted from that table, with D and trimming inferred from the DNA. The table includes more than 250,000 clones, approximately 85% detected once. The sequence derives from a man between 50 and 59 years old with active or convalescent COVID-19. Sequenced sample: peripheral blood. The rearrangement joins TRBV19 to TRBJ2-7; 15 nucleotides match TRBD2. The CDR3 region is CASSIGTSGGYYEQYF. In DNA, the CDR3 is TGTGCCAGTAGTATCGGGACTAGCGGGGGGTACTACGAGCAGTACTTC.